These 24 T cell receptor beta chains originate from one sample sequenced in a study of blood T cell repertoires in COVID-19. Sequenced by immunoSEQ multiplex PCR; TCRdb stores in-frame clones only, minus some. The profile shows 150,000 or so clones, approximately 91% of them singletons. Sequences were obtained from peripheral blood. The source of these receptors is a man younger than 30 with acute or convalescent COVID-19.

CDR3 DNA sequence: TGCGCCAGCACCAAGGAGGCTGGGGAGACCCAGTACTTC. Its translation is CASTKEAGETQYF. The chain carries TRBV5-1 and TRBJ2-5; D is possibly TRBD2 (5 bases). Germline loops: CDR1 SGHRS, CDR2 YFSETQ. Trimming removed 6 bases at V and 5 bases at J, with 14 bases between. The CDR3 covers 13 residues.

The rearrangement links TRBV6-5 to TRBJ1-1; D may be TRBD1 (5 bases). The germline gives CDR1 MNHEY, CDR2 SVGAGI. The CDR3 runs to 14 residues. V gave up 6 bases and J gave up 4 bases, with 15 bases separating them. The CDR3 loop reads CASRLGGASTEAFF. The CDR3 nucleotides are TGTGCCAGCAGGCTTGGAGGGGCATCCACTGAAGCTTTCTTT.

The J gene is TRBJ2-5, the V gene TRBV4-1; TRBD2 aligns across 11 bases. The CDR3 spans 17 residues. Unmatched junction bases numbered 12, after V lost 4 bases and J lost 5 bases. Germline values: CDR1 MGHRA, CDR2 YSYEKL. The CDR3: CASSRGLAVGARETQYF. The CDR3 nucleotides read TGCGCCAGCAGCCGGGGACTAGCGGTAGGGGCCAGGGAGACCCAGTACTTC.

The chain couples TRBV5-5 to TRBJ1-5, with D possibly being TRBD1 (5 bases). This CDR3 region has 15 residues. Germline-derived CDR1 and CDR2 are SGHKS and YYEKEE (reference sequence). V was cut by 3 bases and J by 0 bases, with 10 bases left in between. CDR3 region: CASSWEGNSNQPQHF. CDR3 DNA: TGTGCCAGCAGCTGGGAGGGGAATAGCAATCAGCCCCAGCATTTT. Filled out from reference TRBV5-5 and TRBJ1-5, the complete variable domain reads DAGVTQSPTHLIKTRGQQVTLRCSPISGHKSVSWYQQVLGQGPQFIFQYYEKEERGRGNFPDRFSARQFPNYSSELNVNALLLGDSALYLCASSWEGNSNQPQHFGDGTRLSIL.

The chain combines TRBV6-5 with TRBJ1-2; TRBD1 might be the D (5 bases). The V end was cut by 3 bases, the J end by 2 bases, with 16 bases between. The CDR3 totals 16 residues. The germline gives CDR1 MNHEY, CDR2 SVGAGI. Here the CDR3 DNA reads TGTGCCAGCAGTTATCAGACCGTGGGGCCCAACTATGGCTACACCTTC. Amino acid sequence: CASSYQTVGPNYGYTF.

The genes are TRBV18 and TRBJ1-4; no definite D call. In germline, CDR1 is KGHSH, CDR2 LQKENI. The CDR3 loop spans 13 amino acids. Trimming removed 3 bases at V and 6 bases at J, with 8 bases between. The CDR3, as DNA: TGTGCCAGCTCACCGGGCCAGGATGAAAAACTGTTTTTT. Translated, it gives CASSPGQDEKLFF.

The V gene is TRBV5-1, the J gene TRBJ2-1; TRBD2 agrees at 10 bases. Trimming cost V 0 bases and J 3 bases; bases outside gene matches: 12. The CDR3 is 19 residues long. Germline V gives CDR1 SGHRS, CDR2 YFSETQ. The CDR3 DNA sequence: TGCGCCAGCAGCTTGGCCTTATATGGGACTAGCGTTCTCTACAATGAGCAGTTCTTC. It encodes CASSLALYGTSVLYNEQFF.

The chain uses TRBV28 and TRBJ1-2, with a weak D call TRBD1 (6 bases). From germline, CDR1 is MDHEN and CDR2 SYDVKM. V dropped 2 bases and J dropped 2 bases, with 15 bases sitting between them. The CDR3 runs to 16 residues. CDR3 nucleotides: TGTGCCAGCAGTTTAATAGGTTTCGGACAGAACTATGGCTACACCTTC. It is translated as CASSLIGFGQNYGYTF.

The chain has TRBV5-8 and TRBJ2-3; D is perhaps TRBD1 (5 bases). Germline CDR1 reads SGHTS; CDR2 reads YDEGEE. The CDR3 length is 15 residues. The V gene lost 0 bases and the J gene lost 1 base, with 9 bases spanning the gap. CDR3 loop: CASSLVDTRTDTQYF. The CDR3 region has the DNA TGTGCCAGCAGCTTGGTGGACACGCGCACAGATACGCAGTATTTT. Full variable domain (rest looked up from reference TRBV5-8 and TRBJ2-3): EAGVTQSPTHLIKTRGQQATLRCSPISGHTSVYWYQQALGLGLQFLLWYDEGEERNRGNFPPRFSGRQFPNYSSELNVNALELEDSALYLCASSLVDTRTDTQYFGPGTRLTVL.

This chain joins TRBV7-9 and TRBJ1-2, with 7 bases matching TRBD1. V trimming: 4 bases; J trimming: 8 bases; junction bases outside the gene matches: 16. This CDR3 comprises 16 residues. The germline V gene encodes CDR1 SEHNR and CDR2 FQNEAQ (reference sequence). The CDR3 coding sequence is TGTGCCAGCAGCTCCCTCAGGACAGGTCCCCTTTCCGGCTACACCTTC. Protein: CASSSLRTGPLSGYTF.

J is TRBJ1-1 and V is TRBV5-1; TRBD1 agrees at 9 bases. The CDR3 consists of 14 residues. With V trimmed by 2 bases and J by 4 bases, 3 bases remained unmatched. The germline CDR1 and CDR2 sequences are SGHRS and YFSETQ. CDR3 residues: CASSLQGASTEAFF. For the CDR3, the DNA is TGCGCCAGCAGCTTACAGGGGGCGAGCACTGAAGCTTTCTTT.

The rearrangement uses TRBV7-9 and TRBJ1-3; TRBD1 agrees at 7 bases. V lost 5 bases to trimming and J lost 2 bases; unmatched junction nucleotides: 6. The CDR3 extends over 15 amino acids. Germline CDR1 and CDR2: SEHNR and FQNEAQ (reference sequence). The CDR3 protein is CASSRQTGTGNTIYF. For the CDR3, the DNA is TGTGCCAGCAGCCGCCAGACAGGGACTGGAAACACCATATATTTT.

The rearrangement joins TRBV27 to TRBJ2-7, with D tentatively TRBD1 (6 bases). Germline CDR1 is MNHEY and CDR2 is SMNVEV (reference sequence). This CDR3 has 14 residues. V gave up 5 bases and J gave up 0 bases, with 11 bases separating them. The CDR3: CASSKRDISYEQYF. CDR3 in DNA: TGTGCCAGCAGTAAACGGGACATCTCCTACGAGCAGTACTTC.

CDR3 in DNA: TGTGCCAGCAGTGCGGGTACAGGGGGGAATTCACCCCTCCACTTT. Amino acids: CASSAGTGGNSPLHF. The chain carries TRBV6-4 and TRBJ1-6; 8 bases agree with TRBD1. The CDR3 runs to 15 residues. CDR1 and CDR2 (germline): MRHNA, SNTAGT. Germline trimming cut 4 bases from V and 7 bases from J; bases unmatched to any gene: 6.

Here the CDR3 reads CASSEGLAGYEQYF. The CDR3 bases are TGCGCCAGCAGCGAGGGACTAGCGGGCTACGAGCAGTACTTC. This sequence joins TRBV5-1 and TRBJ2-7, with TRBD2 identical over 12 bases. Germline loops: CDR1 SGHRS, CDR2 YFSETQ. The V gene end was trimmed by 4 bases and the J gene end by 3 bases; junction bases not matched to a gene: 2. CDR3 length: 14 residues.

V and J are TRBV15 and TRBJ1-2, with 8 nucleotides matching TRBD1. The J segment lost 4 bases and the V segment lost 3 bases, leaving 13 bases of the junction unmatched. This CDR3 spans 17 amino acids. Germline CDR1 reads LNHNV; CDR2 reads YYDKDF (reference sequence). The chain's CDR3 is CATSSHTRGQGGYGYTF. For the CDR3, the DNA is TGTGCCACCAGCAGCCACACTAGAGGACAGGGCGGCTATGGCTACACCTTC.

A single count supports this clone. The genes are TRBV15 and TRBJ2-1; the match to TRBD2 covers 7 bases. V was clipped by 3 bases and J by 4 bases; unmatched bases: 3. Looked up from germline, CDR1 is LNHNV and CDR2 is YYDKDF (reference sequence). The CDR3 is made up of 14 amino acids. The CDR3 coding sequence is TGTGCCACCAGCAGTGGGGAGGGGTACAATGAGCAGTTCTTC. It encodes CATSSGEGYNEQFF. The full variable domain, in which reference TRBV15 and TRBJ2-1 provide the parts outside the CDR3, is DAMVIQNPRYQVTQFGKPVTLSCSQTLNHNVMYWYQQKSSQAPKLLFHYYDKDFNNEADTPDNFQSRRPNTSFCFLDIRSPGLGDTAMYLCATSSGEGYNEQFFGPGTRLTVL.

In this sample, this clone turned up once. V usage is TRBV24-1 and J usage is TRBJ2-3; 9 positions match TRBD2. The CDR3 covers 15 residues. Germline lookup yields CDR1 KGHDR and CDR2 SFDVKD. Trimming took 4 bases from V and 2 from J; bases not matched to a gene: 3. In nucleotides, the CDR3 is TGTGCCACCAGTGAGCGACTAGCGGACACAGATACGCAGTATTTT. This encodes CATSERLADTDTQYF.

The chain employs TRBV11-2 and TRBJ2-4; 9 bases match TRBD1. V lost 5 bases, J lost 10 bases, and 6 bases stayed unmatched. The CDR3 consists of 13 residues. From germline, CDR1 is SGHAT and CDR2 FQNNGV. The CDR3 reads CASSLTGQGIQYF. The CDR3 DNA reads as TGTGCCAGCAGCCTGACGGGACAGGGAATTCAGTACTTC. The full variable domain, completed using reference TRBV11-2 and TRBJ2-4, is EAGVAQSPRYKIIEKRQSVAFWCNPISGHATLYWYQQILGQGPKLLIQFQNNGVVDDSQLPKDRFSAERLKGVDSTLKIQPAKLEDSAVYLCASSLTGQGIQYFGAGTRLSVL.

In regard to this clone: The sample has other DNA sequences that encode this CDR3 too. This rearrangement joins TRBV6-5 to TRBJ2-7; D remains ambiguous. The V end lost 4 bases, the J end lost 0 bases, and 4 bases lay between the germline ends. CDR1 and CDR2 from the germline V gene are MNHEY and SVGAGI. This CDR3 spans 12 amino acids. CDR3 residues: CASSSSSYEQYF. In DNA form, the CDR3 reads TGTGCCAGCAGTTCGTCCTCCTACGAGCAGTACTTC.

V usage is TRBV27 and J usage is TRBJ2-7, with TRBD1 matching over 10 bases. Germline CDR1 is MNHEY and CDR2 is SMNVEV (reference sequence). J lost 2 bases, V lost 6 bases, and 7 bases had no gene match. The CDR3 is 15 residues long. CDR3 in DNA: TGTGCCAGCAGACTAACCGGGACAGGGGCCTACGAGCAGTACTTC. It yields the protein CASRLTGTGAYEQYF.

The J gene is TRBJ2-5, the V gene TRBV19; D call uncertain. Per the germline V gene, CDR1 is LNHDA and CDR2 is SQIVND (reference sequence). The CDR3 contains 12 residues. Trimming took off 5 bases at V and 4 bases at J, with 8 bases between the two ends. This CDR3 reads CASSPTRETQYF. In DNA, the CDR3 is TGTGCCAGTAGTCCGACTCGAGAGACCCAGTACTTC.

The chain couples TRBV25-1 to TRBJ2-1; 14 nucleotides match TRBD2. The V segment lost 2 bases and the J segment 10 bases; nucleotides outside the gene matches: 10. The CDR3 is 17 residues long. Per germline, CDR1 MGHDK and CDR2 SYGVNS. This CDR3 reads CASSEGGLAGEPGEQFF. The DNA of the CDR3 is TGTGCCAGCAGTGAAGGGGGACTAGCGGGAGAACCTGGCGAGCAGTTCTTC.

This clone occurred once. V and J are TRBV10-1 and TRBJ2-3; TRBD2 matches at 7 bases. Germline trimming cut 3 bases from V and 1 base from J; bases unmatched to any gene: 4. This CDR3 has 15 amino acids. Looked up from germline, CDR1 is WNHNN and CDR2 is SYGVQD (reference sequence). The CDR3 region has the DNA TGCGCCAGCAGTGAAGGCGGGAGAGGCACAGATACGCAGTATTTT. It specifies CASSEGGRGTDTQYF.